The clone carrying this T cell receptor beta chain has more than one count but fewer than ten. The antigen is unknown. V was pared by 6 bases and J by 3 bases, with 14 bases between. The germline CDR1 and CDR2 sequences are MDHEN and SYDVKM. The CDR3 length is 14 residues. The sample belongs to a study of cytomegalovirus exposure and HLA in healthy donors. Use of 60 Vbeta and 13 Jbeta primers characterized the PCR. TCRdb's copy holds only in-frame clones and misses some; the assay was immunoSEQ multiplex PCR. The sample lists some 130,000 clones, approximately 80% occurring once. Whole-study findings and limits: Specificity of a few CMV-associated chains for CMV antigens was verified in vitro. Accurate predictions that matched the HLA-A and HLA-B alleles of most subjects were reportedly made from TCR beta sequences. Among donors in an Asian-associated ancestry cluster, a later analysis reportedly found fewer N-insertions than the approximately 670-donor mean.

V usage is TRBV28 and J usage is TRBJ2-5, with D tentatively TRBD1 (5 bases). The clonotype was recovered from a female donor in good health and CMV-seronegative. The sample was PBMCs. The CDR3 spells CASRTPRQKETQYF. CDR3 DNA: TGTGCCAGCAGGACCCCCCGACAGAAAGAGACCCAGTACTTC.